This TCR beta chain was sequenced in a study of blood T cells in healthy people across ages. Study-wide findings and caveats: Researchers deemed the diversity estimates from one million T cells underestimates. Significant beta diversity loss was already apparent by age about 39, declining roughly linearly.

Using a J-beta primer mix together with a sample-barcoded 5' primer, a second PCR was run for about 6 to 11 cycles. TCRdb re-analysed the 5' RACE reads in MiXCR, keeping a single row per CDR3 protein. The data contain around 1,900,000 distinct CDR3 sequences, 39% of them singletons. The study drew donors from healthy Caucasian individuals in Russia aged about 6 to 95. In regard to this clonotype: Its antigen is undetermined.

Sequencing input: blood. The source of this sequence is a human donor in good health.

CDR3 sequence (DNA): TGTGCCAGCACCCGGGACGCTCCCTACGAGCAGTACTTC. It encodes CASTRDAPYEQYF. V usage is TRBV21-1 and J usage is TRBJ2-7. TRBV21-1 is a documented pseudogene. The CDR3 sequence is 13 residues long.